The 29 T cell receptor beta chains below all came from one sample that was sequenced in a study of cytomegalovirus exposure and HLA in healthy donors. PCR employed 60 Vbeta and 13 Jbeta primers. Generated by immunoSEQ multiplex PCR, the TCRdb table keeps only in-frame clones and is missing some. This sample yields approximately 170,000 clones, of which under 85% are seen a single time; around 5% belongs to the top ten. Sequencing input: PBMCs. Source of these receptors: a young woman in good health and CMV-seropositive.

The genes are TRBV12-5 and TRBJ1-2; TRBD1 matches at 10 bases. Germline V gives CDR1 LGHNT, CDR2 FRNRAP. J lost 8 bases, V lost 1 base, and 7 bases had no gene match. The CDR3 has 15 residues. CDR3 nucleotide sequence: TGTGCTAGTGGTTTGGATTTGGGACAGGGGCAGGGCTACACCTTC. Translating gives CASGLDLGQGQGYTF.

The rearrangement links TRBV11-1 to TRBJ2-7; a weak D match, TRBD2 (5 bases). V lost 7 bases and J lost 2, with 18 bases in between. The V gene's germline CDR1 is SGHAT and CDR2 FQDESV (reference sequence). The CDR3 runs 15 residues. The CDR3 coding sequence is TGTGCCAGCACCCTCGACAAGGCGGGTACCTACGAGCAGTACTTC. Protein sequence: CASTLDKAGTYEQYF.

The chain recombines TRBV7-2 with TRBJ1-1, with D perhaps matching TRBD1 (6 bases). The CDR3 loop spans 15 amino acids. Trimming pared 4 bases from V and 5 bases from J, leaving 17 bases between. CDR1 and CDR2 (germline): SGHTA, FQGNSA. The CDR3 DNA is TGTGCCAGCAGCTCGTATCAGGGGATTCGGACTGAAGCTTTCTTT. This translates into CASSSYQGIRTEAFF. Full variable domain (missing parts from reference TRBV7-2 and TRBJ1-1): GAGVSQSPSNKVTEKGKDVELRCDPISGHTALYWYRQSLGQGLEFLIYFQGNSAPDKSGLPSDRFSAERTGGSVSTLTIQRTQQEDSAVYLCASSSYQGIRTEAFFGQGTRLTVV.

The chain links TRBV19 to TRBJ2-2; perhaps TRBD2 as D (5 bases). In germline, CDR1 is LNHDA, CDR2 SQIVND (reference sequence). V shed 1 base and J shed 4 bases, with 13 bases lying between them. The CDR3 totals 16 residues. CDR3 sequence (DNA): TGTGCCAGTAGTATAGGTCGCCGCCGGGGCACCGGGGAGCTGTTTTTT. This sequence encodes CASSIGRRRGTGELFF.

This clone was found a few times. This rearrangement joins TRBV14 to TRBJ1-2; D gene unclear. Germline assignment: CDR1 SGHDN and CDR2 FVKESK. CDR3 length: 15 amino acids. V was trimmed by 2 bases and J by 0 bases, leaving 10 bases between them. The CDR3 spells CASSQSHGPNYGYTF. The CDR3 DNA sequence: TGTGCCAGCAGCCAATCCCACGGTCCTAACTATGGCTACACCTTC.

The CDR3 coding sequence is TGTGCCAGAAGGACAGGGAGCAATCAGCCCCAGCATTTT. It yields the protein CARRTGSNQPQHF. The chain couples TRBV5-3 to TRBJ1-5; TRBD1 agrees at 7 bases. TRBV5-3 is sorted into the ORF group, with uncertain function. J gave up 1 base and V 5 bases, and 0 bases lay outside the gene matches. CDR3 length equals 13 residues.

CDR3 residues: CASGLQGLVYNSPLHF. In nucleotides, the CDR3 is TGTGCTAGTGGTTTGCAGGGCTTAGTATATAATTCACCCCTCCACTTT. The rearrangement joins TRBV12-5 to TRBJ1-6, with D perhaps TRBD1 (5 bases). Trimming cost V 2 bases and J 4 bases, with 12 bases left between them. The germline CDR1 and CDR2 sequences are LGHNT and FRNRAP. This CDR3 has 16 residues.

V gene TRBV21-1 combines with J gene TRBJ2-1; TRBD2, as called in the table, went unchecked against the DNA. TRBV21-1 is an annotated pseudogene. CDR3 length equals 17 residues. CDR3 residues: CASSIFGLPQWYNEQFF. The CDR3 region has the DNA TGTGCCAGCAGCATCTTCGGACTCCCTCAATGGTACAATGAGCAGTTCTTC.

The chain joins TRBV19 to TRBJ1-2, with unresolved D. The CDR3 covers 10 residues. The ends were cut back, 9 bases at V and 5 bases at J, with 7 bases in the middle. CDR1 and CDR2 (germline): LNHDA, SQIVND (reference sequence). The CDR3 DNA reads TGTGCCAGCTCGAGGTATGGCTACACCTTC. Protein product: CASSRYGYTF.

As for this clone: At one boundary the junction diverges from the germline segment, which might be a read error. The J gene is TRBJ2-3, the V gene TRBV7-7, with 8 nucleotides matching TRBD2. CDR1 SSHAT and CDR2 FNYEAQ come from the germline V gene (reference sequence). The CDR3 contains 14 residues. CDR3 in DNA: TGTGCTAGCAGCCCCGGGACTAGTGCAGATACGCAGTATTTT. Encoded protein: CASSPGTSADTQYF.

This clone was seen a handful of times. The junction and the germline gene differ at one end; a read error may be behind it. The chain joins TRBV7-9 to TRBJ1-1, with 9 nucleotides matching TRBD1. This CDR3 is built from 14 residues. Germline V gene data show CDR1 as SEHNR and CDR2 as FQNEAQ (reference sequence). The CDR3 DNA reads as TGTTCCAGCAGCCCATGGGACAGGGTCACTGAAGCTTTCTTT. Its translation is CSSSPWDRVTEAFF.

A few counts support this clone. The chain joins TRBV5-1 to TRBJ1-5, with D perhaps matching TRBD1 (6 bases). Trimming removed 9 bases at V and 7 bases at J, with 20 bases between. There are 14 residues in the CDR3. The germline V gene encodes CDR1 SGHRS and CDR2 YFSETQ. CDR3 protein: CANPTGLGFQPQHF. For the CDR3, the DNA is TGCGCCAACCCCACAGGGCTGGGTTTCCAGCCCCAGCATTTT.

The rearrangement links TRBV4-1 to TRBJ2-5; D remains ambiguous. Germline CDR1 is MGHRA and CDR2 is YSYEKL. This CDR3 is 13 amino acids long. V lost 2 bases to trimming and J lost 1 base, with 5 bases between them. CDR3 in amino acids: CASSQTAQETQYF. In nucleotides, the CDR3 is TGCGCCAGCAGCCAAACAGCCCAAGAGACCCAGTACTTC.

V usage is TRBV9 and J usage is TRBJ2-3, with 10 nucleotides matching TRBD1. CDR1 SGDLS and CDR2 YYNGEE come from the germline V gene. This CDR3 is built from 15 residues. J was trimmed by 6 bases and V by 1 base; bases with no gene match: 5. CDR3 DNA: TGTGCCAGCAGCGTAACGACAGGGGGCGGCGATACGCAGTATTTT. Its protein is CASSVTTGGGDTQYF.

The rearrangement uses TRBV4-1 and TRBJ2-3, with D possibly TRBD2 on 7 matching bases. Trimming removed 0 bases from V and 5 bases from J, with 18 bases in between. Germline V gene lookup returns CDR1 MGHRA and CDR2 YSYEKL. The CDR3 has 17 amino acids. The CDR3 protein is CASSQDMGGARRDTQYF. CDR3 nucleotides: TGCGCCAGCAGCCAAGATATGGGGGGGGCCCGGCGAGATACGCAGTATTTT.

Notes on this clone: One end of the junction fails to match germline, which may point to a read error. Other DNA sequences from this sample encode an identical CDR3 as well. Here the CDR3 reads CASSSYPTSGVTYEQYF. In DNA, the CDR3 is TGTGCCAGCAGCTCCTACCCGACTAGCGGGGTAACCTACGAGCAGTATTTC. The rearrangement links TRBV7-2 to TRBJ2-7; 11 nucleotides line up with TRBD2. The germline V gene has CDR1 SGHTA and CDR2 FQGNSA. The CDR3 extends over 17 amino acids.

The chain carries TRBV5-5 and TRBJ2-7; D not certain. With 3 bases removed from V and 1 base from J, the gap between germline ends came to 14 bases. CDR1 SGHKS and CDR2 YYEKEE come from the germline V gene (reference sequence). The CDR3 has 15 amino acids. The CDR3 sequence: CASSWLQLASYEQYF. DNA for the CDR3: TGTGCCAGCAGCTGGCTACAGTTGGCTTCCTACGAGCAGTACTTC.

This chain connects TRBV9 to TRBJ2-7; a possible D gene is TRBD1 (5 bases). CDR1 is SGDLS and CDR2 is YYNGEE in the germline V gene. The CDR3 extends over 11 amino acids. Trimming left V 5 bases short and J 5 bases short, with 8 bases between. The CDR3 loop reads CASSRGHEQYF. As DNA, the CDR3 is TGTGCCAGCAGTAGGGGCCACGAGCAGTACTTC.

The gene calls are TRBV9 and TRBJ1-1; a weak D match, TRBD1 (5 bases). Germline V gene sequence: CDR1 SGDLS, CDR2 YYNGEE. V was pared by 1 base and J by 0 bases, with 13 bases between. The CDR3 loop spans 16 amino acids. This chain's CDR3 is CASSVPNRIMNTEAFF. In DNA form, the CDR3 reads TGTGCCAGCAGCGTACCGAACAGGATCATGAACACTGAAGCTTTCTTT.

The chain uses TRBV6-5 and TRBJ2-7, with a weak D call TRBD1 (6 bases). Trimming left V 5 bases short and J 5 bases short, with 13 bases between. The CDR3 length is 13 residues. CDR1 MNHEY and CDR2 SVGAGI come from the germline V gene. CDR3 DNA: TGTGCCAGCAGTCGGACAGTCTTGGACGAGCAGTACTTC. Amino acids: CASSRTVLDEQYF.

The chain couples TRBV6-5 to TRBJ1-1; 9 bases are shared with TRBD1. V shed 8 bases, J shed 0 bases, and the junction held 7 bases outside the gene matches. The CDR3 contains 15 residues. Germline V gene data show CDR1 as MNHEY and CDR2 as SVGAGI. The CDR3 DNA reads TGTGCCAGCGGAGACAGGGGGGGCATGAACACTGAAGCTTTCTTT. Translating it yields CASGDRGGMNTEAFF.

V and J are TRBV4-2 and TRBJ2-3; D gene ambiguous. Trimming pared 0 bases from V and 2 bases from J, leaving 12 bases between. The CDR3 runs 16 residues. Per germline, CDR1 LGHNA and CDR2 YNFKEQ. The CDR3 is CASSQDDDSPTDTQYF. The CDR3 DNA sequence: TGTGCCAGCAGCCAAGATGACGACTCTCCCACAGATACGCAGTATTTT.

This sequence joins TRBV7-2 and TRBJ2-1; TRBD1 might be the D (6 bases). Germline V CDR1 and CDR2: SGHTA, FQGNSA. This CDR3 has 13 residues. Trimming took off 4 bases at V and 8 bases at J, with 12 bases between the two ends. CDR3 in DNA: TGTGCCAGCAGCTCCCCGCGGACAGATGAGCAGTTCTTC. This encodes CASSSPRTDEQFF.

The chain employs TRBV21-1 and TRBJ2-7; the table's TRBD1 call for D was not verified on the DNA. TRBV21-1 counts as a pseudogene. CDR3 size: 17 residues. The chain's CDR3 is CASSLQSGTGGSYEQYF. DNA of the CDR3: TGTGCCAGCAGCCTCCAATCCGGGACAGGGGGCTCCTACGAGCAGTACTTC.

The V call is TRBV28, the J call TRBJ1-1, with 7 bases aligning to TRBD1. CDR1 and CDR2 from the germline V gene are MDHEN and SYDVKM. The V segment lost 5 bases and the J segment 1 base; nucleotides outside the gene matches: 7. The CDR3 is 15 residues long. This CDR3 reads CASSQPGTANTEAFF. The CDR3 DNA sequence: TGTGCCAGCAGTCAACCCGGGACAGCGAACACTGAAGCTTTCTTT.

The V and J genes are TRBV5-1 and TRBJ2-5, with 7 bases that match TRBD1. The CDR3 consists of 15 residues. V gave up 0 bases and J gave up 4 bases; unmatched junction bases: 6. Germline values: CDR1 SGHRS, CDR2 YFSETQ. The CDR3 spells CASSLEATGAETQYF. The CDR3 DNA reads as TGCGCCAGCAGCTTGGAGGCTACAGGGGCAGAGACCCAGTACTTC.

The CDR3 DNA reads as TGCGCCAGCAGCTCTACAGGCAATGAGCAGTTCTTC. This codes for CASSSTGNEQFF. The chain recombines TRBV5-1 with TRBJ2-1; D might be TRBD1 (5 bases). V dropped 3 bases and J dropped 6 bases, with 7 bases sitting between them. This CDR3 is built from 12 residues. Per the germline V gene, CDR1 is SGHRS and CDR2 is YFSETQ.

CDR3 protein: CASSFDSGTGNEQYF. CDR3 nucleotides: TGTGCCAGCAGCTTCGACTCCGGGACAGGCAACGAGCAGTACTTC. The chain has TRBV7-6 and TRBJ2-7; 8 bases map to TRBD1. CDR1 SGHVS and CDR2 FNYEAQ come from the germline V gene. V shed 3 bases, J shed 5 bases, and the junction held 9 bases outside the gene matches. The length of the CDR3 is 15 residues.

The rearrangement uses TRBV5-4 and TRBJ1-5; D is perhaps TRBD1 (6 bases). Germline V gene sequence: CDR1 SGHNT, CDR2 YYREEE (reference sequence). V was trimmed by 7 bases and J by 1 base, leaving 12 bases between them. This CDR3 has 14 residues. The CDR3 region is CASWGTGSNQPQHF. The CDR3 DNA is TGTGCCAGCTGGGGTACAGGGAGCAATCAGCCCCAGCATTTT.